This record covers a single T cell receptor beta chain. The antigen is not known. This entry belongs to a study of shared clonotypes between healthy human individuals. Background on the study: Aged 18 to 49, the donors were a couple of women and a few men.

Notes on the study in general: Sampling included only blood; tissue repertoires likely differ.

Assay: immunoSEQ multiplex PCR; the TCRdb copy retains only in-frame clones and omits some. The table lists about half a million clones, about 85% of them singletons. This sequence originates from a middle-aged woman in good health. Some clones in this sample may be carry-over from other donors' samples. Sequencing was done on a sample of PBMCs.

The CDR3 protein is CAWRPRWDRGVEKLFF. The CDR3 DNA is TGTGCCTGGAGGCCCCGATGGGACAGGGGAGTCGAAAAACTGTTTTTT. The chain carries TRBV30 and TRBJ1-4; 10 nucleotides agree with TRBD1. The trim removed 3 bases at V and 8 bases at J, leaving 12 bases unmatched. CDR3 length: 16 amino acids. Germline lookup yields CDR1 GTSNPN and CDR2 SVGIG (reference sequence). Full variable domain (remainder filled in from reference TRBV30 and TRBJ1-4): SQTIHQWPATLVQPVGSPLSLECTVEGTSNPNLYWYRQAAGRGLQLLFYSVGIGQISSEVPQNLSASRPQDRQFILSSKKLLLSDSGFYLCAWRPRWDRGVEKLFFGSGTQLSVL.